What follows are 26 T cell receptor beta chains derived from one specimen sequenced in a study of cytomegalovirus exposure and HLA in healthy donors. Repertoires were generated with immunoSEQ multiplex PCR, while TCRdb's copy carries only in-frame clones and drops some. This sample carries 110,000 to 150,000 clones, about 95% of them seen once, and the ten largest clones take 1.5% to 2%. The sample was PBMCs. Receptors originate from a young man in good health and CMV-seropositive.

The rearrangement links TRBV7-2 to TRBJ1-2, with D uncertain. The germline CDR1 and CDR2 sequences are SGHTA and FQGNSA. The CDR3 totals 15 residues. V was cut by 1 base and J by 0 bases, with 9 bases left in between. The CDR3 nucleotides are TGTGCCAGCAGCTTAGTAGAGAGAACTAACTATGGCTACACCTTC. Encoded protein: CASSLVERTNYGYTF.

The V and J genes are TRBV6-1 and TRBJ1-5, with D perhaps matching TRBD1 (5 bases). V dropped 0 bases and J dropped 3 bases, with 9 bases sitting between them. This CDR3 contains 15 residues. CDR1 is MNHNS, CDR2 SASEGT, per germline. CDR3 coding DNA: TGTGCCAGCAGTGAAGCTAAGGGGTACAATCAGCCCCAGCATTTT. It yields the protein CASSEAKGYNQPQHF.

The chain employs TRBV6-1 and TRBJ2-5, with TRBD2 matching 7 bases. Trimming removed 1 base from V and 4 bases from J; junction bases left unmatched: 6. The CDR3 loop spans 15 amino acids. CDR1 is MNHNS, CDR2 SASEGT, per germline. As DNA, the CDR3 is TGTGCCAGCAGTGAAGGCCGGCGGGAGCCAGAGACCCAGTACTTC. Its protein is CASSEGRREPETQYF.

The J gene is TRBJ2-1, the V gene TRBV7-6, with 7 nucleotides matching TRBD2. V gave up 1 base and J gave up 4 bases; unmatched junction bases: 4. This CDR3 contains 15 residues. The germline V gene encodes CDR1 SGHVS and CDR2 FNYEAQ. As DNA, the CDR3 is TGTGCCAGCAGCTTAGGAGGGAGGGCATACAATGAGCAGTTCTTC. Protein product: CASSLGGRAYNEQFF.

The chain recombines TRBV4-1 with TRBJ2-3; 9 nucleotides match TRBD1. The CDR3 covers 17 residues. V was pared by 3 bases and J by 4 bases, with 11 bases of the junction left unmatched. CDR1 is MGHRA, CDR2 YSYEKL, per germline. This CDR3 reads CASSQNHRDRVPDTQYF. CDR3 nucleotide sequence: TGCGCCAGCAGCCAGAACCACCGGGACAGGGTCCCAGATACGCAGTATTTT.

Only one count was recorded for this clone. The rearrangement uses TRBV18 and TRBJ2-5; perhaps TRBD2 as D (5 bases). V was shortened by 3 bases and J by 5 bases, with 13 bases between the two germline ends. The CDR3 length is 14 residues. Germline CDR1 KGHSH, CDR2 LQKENI. The CDR3 protein is CASSPLRGGETQYF. Here the CDR3 DNA reads TGTGCCAGCTCACCCTTGCGTGGCGGGGAGACCCAGTACTTC. Full variable domain (rest looked up from reference TRBV18 and TRBJ2-5): NAGVMQNPRHLVRRRGQEARLRCSPMKGHSHVYWYRQLPEEGLKFMVYLQKENIIDESGMPKERFSAEFPKEGPSILRIQQVVRGDSAAYFCASSPLRGGETQYFGPGTRLLVL.

The chain recombines TRBV6-8 with TRBJ1-5; 9 bases map to TRBD1. This CDR3 is built from 16 residues. CDR1 and CDR2 (germline): MNHGY, SAAAGT. V lost 5 bases and J lost 2; bases outside the gene matches: 7. CDR3 in DNA: TGTGCCAGCAGTGACACACGGACAGGGGGCAATCAGCCCCAGCATTTT. It codes for CASSDTRTGGNQPQHF.

This chain uses TRBV18 with TRBJ2-5, with D unresolved. The CDR3 loop spans 13 amino acids. CDR1 and CDR2 from the germline V gene are KGHSH and LQKENI. V lost 2 bases and J 1 base, leaving 5 bases between the germline ends. The CDR3 loop is CASSPTSQETQYF. As DNA, the CDR3 is TGTGCCAGCTCACCAACCAGCCAAGAGACCCAGTACTTC.

The V and J genes are TRBV21-1 and TRBJ1-5; the table's D call TRBD1 went unverified against the DNA. TRBV21-1 is deemed a pseudogene. CDR3 length: 15 amino acids. CDR3: CASSVRTGNNQPQHF. The CDR3 nucleotides are TGTGCCAGCAGCGTACGGACAGGAAACAATCAGCCCCAGCATTTT.

DNA of the CDR3: TGCGCCAGCAGCTTCGACCGGGGGGTCACTGAAGCTTTCTTT. It is translated as CASSFDRGVTEAFF. The V call is TRBV5-1, the J call TRBJ1-1; D possibly corresponds to TRBD1 (5 bases). Trimming removed 2 bases at V and 4 bases at J, with 12 bases between. The germline gives CDR1 SGHRS, CDR2 YFSETQ. The CDR3 has 14 residues.

V and J are TRBV5-1 and TRBJ2-1; 13 bases are a match to TRBD2. The length of the CDR3 is 16 residues. Germline CDR1 and CDR2: SGHRS and YFSETQ. Trimming at V came to 4 bases and at J to 7 bases, leaving 8 bases not matched to a gene. CDR3 sequence reads: CASSPLLAGGGNEQFF. The CDR3 nucleotides read TGCGCCAGCAGCCCTTTACTAGCGGGAGGGGGTAATGAGCAGTTCTTC. The full variable domain, its missing parts supplied by reference TRBV5-1 and TRBJ2-1, is KAGVTQTPRYLIKTRGQQVTLSCSPISGHRSVSWYQQTPGQGLQFLFEYFSETQRNKGNFPGRFSGRQFSNSRSEMNVSTLELGDSALYLCASSPLLAGGGNEQFFGPGTRLTVL.

This chain uses TRBV6-6 with TRBJ1-2, with no clear D. V dropped 0 bases and J dropped 6 bases, with 11 bases sitting between them. The CDR3 has 14 amino acids. Germline assignment: CDR1 MNHNY and CDR2 SVGAGI (reference sequence). CDR3 in DNA: TGTGCCAGCAGTTACTCTTTCGCCATAGATGGCTACACCTTC. Its protein is CASSYSFAIDGYTF.

This clone appeared once. The chain combines TRBV2 with TRBJ1-2; TRBD1 matches at 8 bases. This CDR3 comprises 14 residues. V was clipped by 7 bases and J by 6 bases; unmatched bases: 10. From germline, CDR1 is SNHLY and CDR2 FYNNEI. The CDR3 loop reads CASKRQGAFDGYTF. In DNA form, the CDR3 reads TGTGCCAGCAAAAGGCAGGGGGCATTTGATGGCTACACCTTC.

The gene calls are TRBV11-2 and TRBJ2-3; maybe TRBD1 (5 bases). The V gene lost 1 base and the J gene lost 4 bases, with 15 bases spanning the gap. Germline values: CDR1 SGHAT, CDR2 FQNNGV. This CDR3 comprises 16 residues. The CDR3: CASSLAVHRSPDTQYF. The DNA for the CDR3 is TGTGCCAGCAGCTTAGCGGTCCACAGGTCCCCAGATACGCAGTATTTT.

The V and J genes are TRBV19 and TRBJ2-3, with 8 bases lining up with TRBD2. CDR3 size: 15 residues. Germline assignment: CDR1 LNHDA and CDR2 SQIVND (reference sequence). The trim removed 0 bases at V and 4 bases at J, leaving 3 bases unmatched. CDR3 sequence reads: CASSIEGLDADTQYF. Here the CDR3 DNA reads TGTGCCAGTAGTATAGAGGGACTAGATGCAGATACGCAGTATTTT.

The chain employs TRBV5-8 and TRBJ2-7; TRBD1 might be the D (5 bases). The CDR3 has 13 residues. V was pared by 4 bases and J by 3 bases, with 11 bases between. Germline V lookup: CDR1 SGHTS, CDR2 YDEGEE. CDR3 region: CASSPTGDYEQYF. The CDR3 coding sequence is TGTGCCAGCAGCCCCACAGGAGACTACGAGCAGTACTTC.

The chain uses TRBV28 and TRBJ1-2; weak D call: TRBD1 (6 bases). V lost 5 bases to trimming and J lost 2 bases, with 6 bases between them. The V gene's germline CDR1 is MDHEN and CDR2 SYDVKM. The length of the CDR3 is 12 residues. The CDR3 DNA follows: TGTGCCAGCAGTAGGGGGAACTATGGCTACACCTTC. Its protein is CASSRGNYGYTF.

The chain couples TRBV9 to TRBJ2-1; D remains ambiguous. Trimming cost V 0 bases and J 9 bases, with 10 bases left between them. The germline gives CDR1 SGDLS, CDR2 YYNGEE. The CDR3 totals 13 residues. The CDR3 loop is CASSVAGRTEQFF. The CDR3 coding sequence is TGTGCCAGCAGCGTAGCTGGGCGTACTGAGCAGTTCTTC.

The genes are TRBV10-3 and TRBJ1-1; no clear D. Germline V lookup: CDR1 ENHRY, CDR2 SYGVKD. This CDR3 has 12 amino acids. Between the trimmed V and J ends, which lost 4 bases and 5 bases, there was a span of 8 bases. CDR3 region: CAISATETEAFF. Here the CDR3 DNA reads TGTGCCATCAGTGCTACCGAGACTGAAGCTTTCTTT.

This chain joins TRBV2 and TRBJ1-3; D not certain. Trimming stripped 2 bases from V and 4 bases from J, with 3 bases between. CDR3 length equals 12 residues. Germline CDR1 reads SNHLY; CDR2 reads FYNNEI. In DNA form, the CDR3 reads TGTGCCAGCAGTGAACAAGGAAACACCATATATTTT. Translated: CASSEQGNTIYF.

The chain recombines TRBV15 with TRBJ2-7; the match to TRBD2 covers 7 bases. Germline V gives CDR1 LNHNV, CDR2 YYDKDF (reference sequence). This CDR3 has 16 residues. Trimming at V came to 4 bases and at J to 5 bases, leaving 14 bases not matched to a gene. DNA of the CDR3: TGTGCCACCAGCAAGGGCGACGCGGGAGTTTCCCACGAGCAGTACTTC. It specifies CATSKGDAGVSHEQYF.

The chain couples TRBV30 to TRBJ2-1, with 9 bases lining up with TRBD2. V trimming: 6 bases; J trimming: 9 bases; junction bases outside the gene matches: 9. The CDR3 runs to 13 residues. The V gene's germline CDR1 is GTSNPN and CDR2 SVGIG (reference sequence). The CDR3: CACVLSGSVEQFF. DNA for the CDR3: TGTGCCTGTGTTCTTAGCGGGAGCGTTGAGCAGTTCTTC.

The genes are TRBV18 and TRBJ1-1, with a possible D match to TRBD1 (5 bases). V lost 3 bases to trimming and J lost 3 bases, with 11 bases between them. The CDR3 runs 14 residues. Germline loops: CDR1 KGHSH, CDR2 LQKENI. CDR3 residues: CASSPQGTDTEAFF. CDR3 nucleotide sequence: TGTGCCAGCTCACCGCAGGGTACGGACACTGAAGCTTTCTTT.

This chain joins TRBV11-2 and TRBJ2-7, with a possible D match to TRBD1 (5 bases). Trimming shortened V by 6 bases and J by 1 base, and 13 bases separated the two germline ends. Germline V gene data show CDR1 as SGHAT and CDR2 as FQNNGV. The CDR3 spans 14 residues. The CDR3 DNA reads as TGTGCCAGCAGACGTGGGGCTACTTCCTACGAGCAGTACTTC. Encoded protein: CASRRGATSYEQYF.

This chain joins TRBV9 and TRBJ2-2, with D unresolved. This CDR3 contains 15 residues. Germline V gene lookup returns CDR1 SGDLS and CDR2 YYNGEE. Trimming left V 3 bases short and J 5 bases short, with 14 bases between. The CDR3 coding sequence is TGTGCCAGCAGCGAGAGGCCCTTAGATACCGGGGAGCTGTTTTTT. It translates to CASSERPLDTGELFF.

CDR3 bases: TGCGCCAGTACTAGCGGGAGGGCCTATCGCCAAGAGACCCAGTACTTC. This sequence encodes CASTSGRAYRQETQYF. This chain uses TRBV5-1 with TRBJ2-5; TRBD2 matches 13 bases. Germline assignment: CDR1 SGHRS and CDR2 YFSETQ. V lost 8 bases and J lost 1; bases outside the gene matches: 8. This CDR3 comprises 16 residues.